This is a list of T cell receptor beta chains from one sample in a study of T cell responses to AZD1222 COVID-19 vaccine. The table came from immunoSEQ multiplex PCR; TCRdb's copy has only in-frame clones and leaves some out. The table has approximately 120,000 clones, about 88% seen once. The source material was peripheral blood, sampled on day 0 of AZD1222 vaccination. The receptors were sampled from an adult in good health. Both conserved end residues are part of each CDR3. D genes are given only for firm matches. Some rows have no size entry. The others give once, few or many, or a class for an expanded clone.

>TRBJ1-3|16|.|TRBV7-2|.
CASSFTLPSSGNTIYF
TGTGCCAGCAGCTTCACCTTACCGAGCTCTGGAAACACCATATATTTT
>TRBJ2-7|14|.|TRBV19|.
CASSIILGSYEQYF
TGTGCCAGTAGTATAATACTGGGCTCCTACGAGCAGTACTTC
>TRBJ2-7|15|.|TRBV6-5|TRBD2
CASNPLGLADYEQYF
TGTGCCAGCAACCCCCTTGGGCTAGCGGACTACGAGCAGTACTTC
>TRBJ1-6|11|.|TRBV5-4|.
CASSSDSPLHF
TGTGCCAGCAGTTCGGATTCACCCCTCCACTTT
>TRBJ1-5|14|.|TRBV18|.
CASSPGYSNQPQHF
TGTGCCAGCTCCCCAGGTTATAGCAATCAGCCCCAGCATTTT
>TRBJ2-1|18|.|TRBV7-9|TRBD2
CASSLVIALAGVGNEQFF
TGTGCCAGCAGCTTAGTGATTGCGCTAGCGGGAGTAGGCAATGAGCAGTTCTTC
>TRBJ2-1|15|once|TRBV9|.
CASSVEGGFRNEQFF
TGTGCCAGCAGCGTAGAGGGGGGGTTCCGCAATGAGCAGTTCTTC
>TRBJ1-4|15|.|TRBV2|TRBD1
CASSDITGGDEKLFF
TGTGCCAGCAGCGACATTACAGGGGGCGATGAAAAACTGTTTTTT
>TRBJ1-1|15|.|TRBV9|.
CASSVAGRPNTEAFF
TGTGCCAGCAGCGTAGCTGGCAGGCCTAACACTGAAGCTTTCTTT
>TRBJ1-3|16|once|TRBV19|.
CASSIPGGSSGNTIYF
TGTGCCAGTAGTATCCCGGGGGGGAGCTCTGGAAACACCATATATTTT
>TRBJ1-2|15|.|TRBV4-2|.
CASSQDLGAGNGYTF
TGTGCCAGCAGCCAAGATTTGGGGGCAGGGAATGGCTACACCTTC
>TRBJ2-5|17|.|TRBV7-6|.
CASTSPGGLGQQETQYF
TGTGCCAGCACCTCCCCCGGGGGGCTAGGGCAACAAGAGACCCAGTACTTC
>TRBJ2-3|14|.|TRBV7-2|TRBD1
CASSSGQGGDTQYF
TGTGCCAGCAGCTCAGGACAGGGTGGCGATACGCAGTATTTT
>TRBJ1-2|13|.|TRBV19|.
CASSIDPLGGYTF
TGTGCCAGTAGTATAGATCCCTTAGGTGGCTACACCTTC
>TRBJ2-3|15|.|TRBV5-6|TRBD1
CASSYPGQGTDTQYF
TGTGCCAGCAGCTATCCAGGACAGGGAACAGATACGCAGTATTTT
>TRBJ1-4|15|.|TRBV5-1|.
CASSRDSATNEKLFF
TGCGCCAGCAGCCGAGACAGTGCAACTAATGAAAAACTGTTTTTT
>TRBJ1-2|15|.|TRBV6-5|.
CASTRGVGGSYGYTF
TGTGCCAGCACGCGAGGAGTGGGGGGCAGCTATGGCTACACCTTC
>TRBJ1-2|13|.|TRBV28|.
CASSLTQNYGYTF
TGTGCCAGCAGTTTAACTCAAAACTATGGCTACACCTTC
>TRBJ1-1|13|.|TRBV27|.
CASSLSGRPEAFF
TGTGCCAGCAGTTTATCTGGGCGCCCTGAAGCTTTCTTT
>TRBJ2-3|17|.|TRBV5-1|TRBD2
CASSAFLAGGTRDTQYF
TGCGCCAGCAGCGCTTTCCTAGCGGGAGGGACCCGGGATACGCAGTATTTT
>TRBJ1-5|13|.|TRBV19|.
CASSSARNQPQHF
TGTGCCAGTAGTTCGGCACGCAATCAGCCCCAGCATTTT
>TRBJ1-5|14|.|TRBV19|TRBD1
CASTTGTALRPQHF
TGTGCCAGTACTACCGGGACAGCCCTTCGGCCCCAGCATTTT
>TRBJ1-5|15|.|TRBV3-1/TRBV3-2|.
CASSQVKSGYGPQHF
TGTGCCAGCAGCCAAGTCAAAAGTGGTTATGGGCCCCAGCATTTT
>TRBJ2-3|13|.|TRBV29-1|.
CSVPRGGTDTQYF
TGCAGCGTTCCCAGGGGAGGCACAGATACGCAGTATTTT
>TRBJ2-1|14|few|TRBV6-2/TRBV6-3|.
CASSTSGGGLEQFF
TGTGCCAGCAGTACGTCTGGCGGGGGCCTTGAGCAGTTCTTC
>TRBJ2-7|16|.|TRBV7-2|TRBD2
CASSPRLAGGTYEQYF
TGTGCCAGCAGCCCCCGGCTAGCGGGGGGTACCTACGAGCAGTACTTC
>TRBJ2-7|14|.|TRBV2|TRBD2
CASTTSGGLYEQYF
TGTGCCAGCACTACTAGCGGGGGGCTCTACGAGCAGTACTTC